This is a list of T cell receptor beta chains from one sample in a study of monozygotic twins with inflammatory bowel disease. TCRdb reanalyzed the 5' RACE reads, giving one entry per CDR3 protein sequence and no DNA. This table holds 350,000 to 550,000 distinct CDR3 sequences. The sample taken for sequencing was blood. These receptors were obtained from a human donor with ulcerative colitis or Crohn's disease, or a healthy co-twin of an affected twin (not recorded which). CDR3s include the opening cysteine and the closing phenylalanine or tryptophan.

TRBJ1-6 | TRBV2 | CASRGTGANSPLHF
TRBJ2-2 | TRBV7-7 | CASSSGGGELFF
TRBJ2-1 | TRBV30 | CAWSNRQSSYNEQFF
TRBJ1-2 | TRBV29-1 | CSVAGTVQGDDYTF
TRBJ2-7 | TRBV7-2 | CASSLGIGWDNYEQYF
TRBJ2-1 | TRBV18 | CASSPSRGERNEQFF
TRBJ2-7 | TRBV5-1 | CASSWGRGDSYEQYF
TRBJ2-7 | TRBV5-5 | CASSFWGGGHEQYF
TRBJ2-5 | TRBV7-9 | CASSLAGLAETQYF
TRBJ2-1 | TRBV19 | CASSIGGLAGGGTYNEQFF
TRBJ2-7 | TRBV20-1 | CSARVPPGSSHSYEQYF
TRBJ2-7 | TRBV29-1 | CSVEDRFYEQYF
TRBJ2-1 | TRBV24-1 | CATSDSGLAGTYEQFF
TRBJ2-1 | TRBV18 | CASSADREQFF
TRBJ2-3 | TRBV30 | CAWSVSGGYTDTQYF
TRBJ2-3 | TRBV7-3 | CASSTGAGAADTQYF
TRBJ1-1 | TRBV11-1 | CASSQDDRGTEAFF
TRBJ1-4 | TRBV30 | CAWSPTGGFGTNEKLFF
TRBJ2-2 | TRBV9 | CASSARSTSNTGELFF
TRBJ2-1 | TRBV28 | CASSFTNEQFF
TRBJ1-1 | TRBV20-1 | CSARVTGGGQYNTEAFF
TRBJ2-1 | TRBV4-1 | CASSQDMSGGVHEQFF
TRBJ1-3 | TRBV7-9 | CASSQGQLLSGNTIYF
TRBJ2-7 | TRBV21-1 | CASSKGGQTLEQYF
TRBJ1-6 | TRBV27 | CASSLESGGSPLHF
TRBJ2-2 | TRBV14 | CASSQVPNTGELFF
TRBJ2-7 | TRBV13 | CASSLKRDSYEQYF
TRBJ2-5 | TRBV24-1 | CATSDLGSSGFQETQYF
TRBJ2-1 | TRBV10-3 | CAISEPPGTNNEQFF
TRBJ2-5 | TRBV11-2 | CASSLVPTGTQYF
TRBJ2-2 | TRBV6-2/TRBV6-3 | CASRIDRGTPPTGELFF
TRBJ2-3 | TRBV29-1 | CSAPSPDTQYF
TRBJ2-1 | TRBV28 | CASSFLPAGGGYNEQFF
TRBJ1-6 | TRBV6-5 | CASSYSRGSLGNSPLHF
TRBJ2-3 | TRBV6-6 | CASSYTSTDTQYF
TRBJ2-3 | TRBV29-1 | CSARDSVRNTQYF
TRBJ2-3 | TRBV28 | CASSAPRASDTDTQYF
TRBJ2-1 | TRBV5-1 | CASSLVAGGGSYNEQFF
TRBJ2-1 | TRBV3-1 | CASSQTVGTIHNEQFF
TRBJ1-1 | TRBV7-8 | CASSGYRQGGEAFF
TRBJ1-5 | TRBV11-2 | CASSLRQGQPQHF
TRBJ1-6 | TRBV30 | CAWTPGRGISPLHF
TRBJ1-1 | TRBV5-1 | CASSDSGTGVGAFF
TRBJ2-2 | TRBV29-1 | CSVKIQGAGGELFF
TRBJ2-1 | TRBV7-2 | CASSLGDPAYNEQFF
TRBJ2-5 | TRBV4-1 | CASSHPGLAGGPESETQYF
TRBJ2-2 | TRBV9 | CASSVGAGTGELFF
TRBJ2-2 | TRBV29-1 | CSVGDQGPRTGELFF
TRBJ2-3 | TRBV5-6 | CASSEIGTVAATDTQYF
TRBJ1-1 | TRBV5-1 | CASSQTPGAVNTEAFF
TRBJ1-1 | TRBV20-1 | CSADLGTEAFF
TRBJ1-6 | TRBV7-2 | CASSLAGGQGVFSPLHF